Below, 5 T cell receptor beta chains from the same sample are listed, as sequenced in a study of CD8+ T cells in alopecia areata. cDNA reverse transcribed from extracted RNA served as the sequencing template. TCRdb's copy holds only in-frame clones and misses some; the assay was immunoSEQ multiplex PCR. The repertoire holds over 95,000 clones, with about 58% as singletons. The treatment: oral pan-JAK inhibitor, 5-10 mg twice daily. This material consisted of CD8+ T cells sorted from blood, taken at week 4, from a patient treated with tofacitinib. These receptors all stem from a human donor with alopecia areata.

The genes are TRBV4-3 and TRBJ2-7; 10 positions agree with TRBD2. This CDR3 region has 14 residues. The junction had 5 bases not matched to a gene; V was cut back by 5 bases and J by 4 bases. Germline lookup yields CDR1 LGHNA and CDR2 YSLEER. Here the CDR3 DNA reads TGCGCCAGCAGCTTCCGGACTAGCGGATACGAGCAGTACTTC. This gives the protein CASSFRTSGYEQYF.

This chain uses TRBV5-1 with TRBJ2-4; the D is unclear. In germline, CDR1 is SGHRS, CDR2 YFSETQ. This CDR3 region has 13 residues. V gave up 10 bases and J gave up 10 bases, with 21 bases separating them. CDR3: CAWSGPTLLIQYF. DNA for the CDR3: TGCGCCTGGTCTGGACCGACTTTGTTGATTCAGTACTTC.

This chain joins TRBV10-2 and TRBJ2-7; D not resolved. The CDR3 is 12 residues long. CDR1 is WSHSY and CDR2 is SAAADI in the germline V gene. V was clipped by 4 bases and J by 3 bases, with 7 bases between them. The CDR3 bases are TGCGCCAGCAGTGTGACTTTCTACGAGCAGTACTTC. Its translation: CASSVTFYEQYF.

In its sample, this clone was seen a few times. CDR3 bases: TGTGCCAGCAGTTTGGGACAGGGGGGACTATACGAGCAGTACTTC. Protein product: CASSLGQGGLYEQYF. The chain uses TRBV27 and TRBJ2-7; 11 bases agree with TRBD1. The CDR3 has 15 residues. CDR1 and CDR2 (germline): MNHEY, SMNVEV (reference sequence). The ends lost 3 bases at V and 4 bases at J; junction bases unmatched: 5.

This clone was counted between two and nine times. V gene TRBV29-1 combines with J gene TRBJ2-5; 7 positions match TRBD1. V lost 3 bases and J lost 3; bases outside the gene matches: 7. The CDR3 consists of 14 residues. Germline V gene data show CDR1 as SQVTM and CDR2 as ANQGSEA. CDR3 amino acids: CSVERTGAEETQYF. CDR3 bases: TGCAGCGTTGAGAGAACAGGGGCAGAAGAGACCCAGTACTTC.